This TCR beta chain was identified in a study of OX40 agonist ivuxolimab in advanced cancers. At the level of the study: Every 2 weeks, patients got intravenous ivuxolimab at one of six dose levels (0.01-10 mg/kg). Two cutaneous melanoma patients and one hepatocellular carcinoma patient, three in all, had partial responses.

The data were produced by immunoSEQ multiplex PCR, yet TCRdb's version contains in-frame clones alone and is incomplete. Of 84,000 or so clones listed, about 80% are singletons. To note about this clone: What it binds is unknown.

Findings of the study overall: The antigens recognized by the expanded peripheral T cells, that is their antigen specificity, were not determined.

The clonotype comes from an adult with an advanced solid tumor such as melanoma, head and neck, liver or kidney cancer. The sample in question was CD4+ or CD8+ T cells sorted from blood, obtained in a trial of the OX40 agonist ivuxolimab.

CDR3 sequence reads: CASIEGGASRYGYTF. Written as DNA, the CDR3 is TGTGCCAGCATCGAAGGGGGAGCCAGCCGGTATGGCTACACCTTC. The chain employs TRBV28 and TRBJ1-2; tentative D call: TRBD1 (6 bases). V lost 7 bases, J lost 5 bases, and 20 bases lay in between. The CDR3 loop spans 15 amino acids. Germline CDR1 is MDHEN and CDR2 is SYDVKM.